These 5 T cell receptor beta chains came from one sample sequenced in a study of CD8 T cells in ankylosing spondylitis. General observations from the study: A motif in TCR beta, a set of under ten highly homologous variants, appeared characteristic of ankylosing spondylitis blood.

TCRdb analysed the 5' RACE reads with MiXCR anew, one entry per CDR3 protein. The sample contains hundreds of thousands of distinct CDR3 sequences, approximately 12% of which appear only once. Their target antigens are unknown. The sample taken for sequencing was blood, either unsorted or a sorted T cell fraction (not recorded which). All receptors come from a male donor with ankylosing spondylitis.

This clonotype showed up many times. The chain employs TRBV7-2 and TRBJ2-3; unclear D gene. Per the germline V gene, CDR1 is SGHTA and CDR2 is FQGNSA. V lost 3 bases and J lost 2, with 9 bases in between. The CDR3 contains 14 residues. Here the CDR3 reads CASSFRIHTDTQYF. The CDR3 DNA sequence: TGTGCCAGCAGCTTCCGGATCCACACAGATACGCAGTATTTT.

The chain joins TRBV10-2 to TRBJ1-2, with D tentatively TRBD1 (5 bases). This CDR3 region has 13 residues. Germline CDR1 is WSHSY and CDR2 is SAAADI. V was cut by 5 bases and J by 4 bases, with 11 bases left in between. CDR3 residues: CASSMGDGYGYTF. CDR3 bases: TGCGCCAGCAGTATGGGGGACGGCTATGGCTACACCTTC.

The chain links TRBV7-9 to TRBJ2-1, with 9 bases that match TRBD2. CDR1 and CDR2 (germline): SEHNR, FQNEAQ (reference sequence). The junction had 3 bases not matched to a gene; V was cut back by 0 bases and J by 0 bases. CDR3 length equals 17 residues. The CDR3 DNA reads TGTGCCAGCAGCTTAGCGCTAGCGGGACACTCCTACAATGAGCAGTTCTTC. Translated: CASSLALAGHSYNEQFF.

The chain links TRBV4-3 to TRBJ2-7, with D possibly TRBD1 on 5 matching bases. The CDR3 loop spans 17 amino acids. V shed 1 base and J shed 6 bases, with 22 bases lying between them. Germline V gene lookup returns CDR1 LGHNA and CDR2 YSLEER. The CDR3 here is CASSQGGRGRLGLEQYF. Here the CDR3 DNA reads TGCGCCAGCAGCCAAGGTGGTAGGGGAAGGCTCGGGCTCGAGCAGTACTTC.

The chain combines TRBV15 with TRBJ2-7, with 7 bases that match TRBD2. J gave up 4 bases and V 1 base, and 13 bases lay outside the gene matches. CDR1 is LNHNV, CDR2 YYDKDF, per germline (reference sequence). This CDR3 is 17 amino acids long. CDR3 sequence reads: CATSRGIAAGERYEQYF. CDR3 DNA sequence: TGTGCCACCAGCAGAGGGATAGCGGCGGGAGAAAGATACGAGCAGTACTTC.